This is a list of T cell receptor beta chains from one sample in a study of healthy donors' naive CD4 and CD8 T cells. TCRdb re-derived calls from the reads in MiXCR, one entry per CDR3 protein. This table holds 180,000 or so distinct CDR3 sequences, around 70% found once. The sample taken for sequencing was naive CD4+ and CD8+ T cells sorted from blood, pooled from several donors. The receptor set was obtained from a pool of human donors in good health; the sample pools cells from several healthy donors. The CDR3 runs from the conserved cysteine through the conserved F or W. A D gene is named only where the DNA matches it firmly. Size is omitted from some rows. Given values are once, few, many or a class for expanded clones.

13 | - | TRBJ2-7 | TRBD1 | TRBV29-1 | TGCAGCGTTGAAGGCGGGACAGGGTGGGAGCAGTACTTC | CSVEGGTGWEQYF
15 | few | TRBJ2-3 | TRBD2 | TRBV29-1 | TGCAGCGTTGAGTGGCGGGAGGGCCGTGGAGATACGCAGTATTTT | CSVEWREGRGDTQYF
13 | - | TRBJ1-6 | - | TRBV6-5 | TGTGCCAGCAGTTTCGACAGCTATTCACCCCTCCACTTT | CASSFDSYSPLHF
14 | many | TRBJ2-7 | - | TRBV27 | TGTGCCAGCAGTTCTACAGGGAGCTCCTACGAGCAGTACTTC | CASSSTGSSYEQYF
13 | - | TRBJ1-2 | - | TRBV29-1 | TGCAGCGTTGAAGAACAGGGCCACTATGGCTACACCTTC | CSVEEQGHYGYTF
14 | once | TRBJ2-3 | - | TRBV29-1 | TGCAGCGTTGAAGACCCTCCCCTTTCGGATACGCAGTATTTT | CSVEDPPLSDTQYF
14 | - | TRBJ1-2 | - | TRBV18 | TGTGCCAGCTCACCGTCGACAGGCTCTTATGGCTACACCTTC | CASSPSTGSYGYTF
15 | few | TRBJ2-7 | TRBD1 | TRBV5-4 | TGTGCCAGCAGCTTGATCGGGACAGGGACCTACGAGCAGTACTTC | CASSLIGTGTYEQYF
12 | - | TRBJ2-1 | - | TRBV19 | TGTGCCAGCACTGGACAGTACAATGAGCAGTTCTTC | CASTGQYNEQFF
14 | - | TRBJ2-1 | - | TRBV29-1 | TGCAGCGTTGAAATAAACCGCCATTACAATGAGCAGTTCTTC | CSVEINRHYNEQFF
14 | - | TRBJ2-1 | - | TRBV19 | TGTGCCAGTGGGAGCGGGACATCCTACAATGAGCAGTTCTTC | CASGSGTSYNEQFF
15 | - | TRBJ1-5 | - | TRBV6-5 | TGTGCCAGCAGTCCCGCGGTCAGGGTCAATCAGCCCCAGCATTTT | CASSPAVRVNQPQHF
11 | - | TRBJ1-1 | - | TRBV30 | TGTGCCCTTTTGCTGAACACTGAAGCTTTCTTT | CALLLNTEAFF
14 | few | TRBJ2-1 | - | TRBV19 | TGTGCCAGTAGTCTCGGGACTTACTACAATGAGCAGTTCTTC | CASSLGTYYNEQFF
14 | - | TRBJ2-6 | - | TRBV29-1 | TGCAGCGTTCGGTCTGGTACTGGGGCCAACGTCCTGACTTTC | CSVRSGTGANVLTF
13 | - | TRBJ2-3 | - | TRBV5-6 | TGTGCCAGCAGCTCGACAGGAATGGATACGCAGTATTTT | CASSSTGMDTQYF
11 | few | TRBJ1-2 | - | TRBV29-1 | TGCAGCGTTCCGAACGTATATGGCTACACCTTC | CSVPNVYGYTF
16 | - | TRBJ2-1 | TRBD2 | TRBV6-2/TRBV6-3 | TGTGCCAGCAACACAGGGCTAGCGGGATTAGTGGATGAGCAGTTCTTC | CASNTGLAGLVDEQFF
13 | once | TRBJ2-7 | - | TRBV6-5 | TGTGCCAGCAGTTCCAGCTCGGTCCACGAGCAGTACTTC | CASSSSSVHEQYF
13 | - | TRBJ2-3 | TRBD2 | TRBV29-1 | TGCAGCATTATTAGCGGGAGGACAGATACGCAGTATTTT | CSIISGRTDTQYF
11 | - | TRBJ2-7 | - | TRBV29-1 | TGCAGCGTCTCTCTGACCTACGAGCAGTACTTC | CSVSLTYEQYF
17 | - | TRBJ2-6 | - | TRBV18 | TGTGCCAGCTCACCTACACAGTCGGGGTCTGGGGCCAACGTCCTGACTTTC | CASSPTQSGSGANVLTF
14 | - | TRBJ1-2 | - | TRBV30 | TGTGCCTGGAAATCAGCTTCGTGGGGCTATGGCTACACCTTC | CAWKSASWGYGYTF
14 | - | TRBJ2-7 | - | TRBV5-6 | TGTGCCAGCAGCTGGGGAAGGAGTCTCTACGAGCAGTACTTC | CASSWGRSLYEQYF
12 | - | TRBJ2-1 | - | TRBV6-2/TRBV6-3 | TGTGCCAGCAGTAAAAGGGACTTGCCTCTGTTCTTC | CASSKRDLPLFF
12 | - | TRBJ2-2 | - | TRBV29-1 | TGCAGCGTTGAGTCGACGACCGGGGAGCTGTTTTTT | CSVESTTGELFF